Listed below are T cell receptor beta chains from one sample, sequenced in a study of blood T cell repertoires in COVID-19. The table came from immunoSEQ multiplex PCR; TCRdb's copy has only in-frame clones and leaves some out. The data contain around 230,000 clones, around 85% of them seen just once; the ten biggest clones take up 3.3%. The material sequenced was PBMCs or T cells enriched from blood (not recorded which). The receptors originated from a woman in her thirties or forties with acute COVID-19. The conserved cysteine and the conserved F or W are not part of the CDR3 here.

j_gene,v_gene,CDR3aa
TRBJ2-2,TRBV19,ASSPQAGGTGELF
TRBJ1-2,TRBV2,ASTAQINYGYT
TRBJ1-6,TRBV6-1,ASSEVQASPLH
TRBJ2-1,TRBV27,ASSEQSDSLVAF
TRBJ2-5,TRBV6-1,ASSDHGAGQETQY
TRBJ2-1,TRBV10-1,ASSESWTGMGSDNEQF
TRBJ1-1,TRBV20-1,SASPGETEAF
TRBJ2-2,TRBV2,ASMRGSNTGELF
TRBJ1-2,TRBV21-1,ASSKHPEGYGYT
TRBJ2-3,TRBV6-1,ASSDRVGDTQY
TRBJ1-1,TRBV7-8,ASSITANTEAF
TRBJ2-3,TRBV19,ASRLRALAGATDTQY
TRBJ2-7,TRBV19,ASSHSNVFRAKPYEQY
TRBJ2-1,TRBV5-5,ASSQPGFEQF
TRBJ2-3,TRBV7-9,ASSLARTGFTDTQY
TRBJ2-1,TRBV15,ATSRVVRGAYNEQF
TRBJ2-1,TRBV5-4,ASSANDRGSGRWDEQF
TRBJ1-1,TRBV27,ASSLSGQMNTEAF
TRBJ1-4,TRBV24-1,ATSDPNNRGLF
TRBJ2-1,TRBV1,TSSQVRLAGHEQF
TRBJ1-2,TRBV25-1,ASSEPLGTGGGYT
TRBJ1-2,TRBV12-5,ASGLVGQGRGYGYT
TRBJ2-2,TRBV28,ASRTGTAGSGELF
TRBJ2-7,TRBV2,ASRVGGTRPSYEQY
TRBJ2-2,TRBV11-3,ASSLSAGELF
TRBJ2-1,TRBV9,ASSVPPGFGSGRSYNEQF
TRBJ1-4,TRBV27,ASSAERQGQGKLF
TRBJ1-1,TRBV12-3/TRBV12-4,ATTPGQGSEAF
TRBJ2-3,TRBV29-1,SVVAPSGSGTDTQY
TRBJ1-2,TRBV5-1,ASSLAEGAGGYGYT
TRBJ2-1,TRBV19,ASSIRTSGSNEQF
TRBJ2-1,TRBV19,ASSVGTSGNEQF
TRBJ2-1,TRBV11-3,ASSLAGTSGRLYNEQF
TRBJ2-2,TRBV6-4,ASSVLVGTGELF
TRBJ1-5,TRBV28,ASSHRQGNQPQH
TRBJ2-2,TRBV12-5,ASGLGTGGTGELF
TRBJ2-7,TRBV10-1,ASSVSGGGEQY
TRBJ2-1,TRBV7-8,ASSESGRANEQF
TRBJ2-5,TRBV15,ATSRGSGFQETQY
TRBJ2-1,TRBV6-1,ASSEGVAGGIYNEQF
TRBJ2-1,TRBV14,ASGRDNEQF
TRBJ1-5,TRBV7-2,ASSSVGVGNQPQH
TRBJ2-2,TRBV25-1,ASSEFDGSRGELF
TRBJ2-1,TRBV30,AWTLRTGYNEQF
TRBJ2-7,TRBV18,ASSEPGLASYEQY